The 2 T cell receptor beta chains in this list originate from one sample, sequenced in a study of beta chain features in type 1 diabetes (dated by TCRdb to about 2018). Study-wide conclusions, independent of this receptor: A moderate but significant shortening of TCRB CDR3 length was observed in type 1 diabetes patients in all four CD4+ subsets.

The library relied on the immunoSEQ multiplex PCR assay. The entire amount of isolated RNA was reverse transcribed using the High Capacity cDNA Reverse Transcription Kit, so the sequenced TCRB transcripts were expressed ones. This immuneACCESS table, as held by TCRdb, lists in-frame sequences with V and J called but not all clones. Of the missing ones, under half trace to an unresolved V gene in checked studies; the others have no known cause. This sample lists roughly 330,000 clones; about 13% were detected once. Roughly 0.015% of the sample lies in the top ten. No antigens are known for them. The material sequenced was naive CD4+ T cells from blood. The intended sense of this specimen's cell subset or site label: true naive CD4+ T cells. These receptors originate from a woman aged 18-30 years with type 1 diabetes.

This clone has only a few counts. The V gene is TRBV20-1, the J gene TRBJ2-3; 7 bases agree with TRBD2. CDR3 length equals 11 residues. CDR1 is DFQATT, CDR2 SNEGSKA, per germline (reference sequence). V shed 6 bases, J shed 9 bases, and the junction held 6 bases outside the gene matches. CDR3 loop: CSAVGGDTQYF. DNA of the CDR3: TGCAGTGCGGTGGGAGGGGACACGCAGTATTTT.

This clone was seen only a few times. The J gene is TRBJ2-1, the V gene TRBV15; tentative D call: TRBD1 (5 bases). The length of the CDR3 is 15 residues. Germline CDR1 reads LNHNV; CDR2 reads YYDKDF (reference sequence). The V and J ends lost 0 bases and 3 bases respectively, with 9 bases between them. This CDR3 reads CATSRDRGIYNEQFF. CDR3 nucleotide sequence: TGTGCCACCAGCAGAGATAGGGGAATCTACAATGAGCAGTTCTTC.